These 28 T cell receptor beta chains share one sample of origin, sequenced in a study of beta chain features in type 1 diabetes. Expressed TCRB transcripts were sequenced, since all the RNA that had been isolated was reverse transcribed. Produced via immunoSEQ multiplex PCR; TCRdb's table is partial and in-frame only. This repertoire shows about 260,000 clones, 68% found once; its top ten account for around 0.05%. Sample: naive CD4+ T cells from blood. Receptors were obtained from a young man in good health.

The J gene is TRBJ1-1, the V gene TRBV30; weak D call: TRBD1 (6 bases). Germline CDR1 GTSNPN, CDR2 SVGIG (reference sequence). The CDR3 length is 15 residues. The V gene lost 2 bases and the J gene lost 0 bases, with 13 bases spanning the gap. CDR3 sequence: CAWSPRGGMNTEAFF. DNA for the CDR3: TGTGCCTGGAGTCCGCGGGGGGGCATGAACACTGAAGCTTTCTTT.

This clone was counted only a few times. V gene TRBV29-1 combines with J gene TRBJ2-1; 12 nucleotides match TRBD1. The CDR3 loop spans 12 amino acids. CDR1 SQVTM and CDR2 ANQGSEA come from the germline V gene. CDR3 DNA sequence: TGCGGGGGACAGGGGGCCTCGAATGAGCAGTTCTTC. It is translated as CGGQGASNEQFF.

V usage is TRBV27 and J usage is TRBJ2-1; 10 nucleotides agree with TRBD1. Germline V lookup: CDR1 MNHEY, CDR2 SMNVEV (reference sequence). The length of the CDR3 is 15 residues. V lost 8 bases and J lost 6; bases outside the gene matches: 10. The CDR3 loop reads CASCPGTGDTNEQFF. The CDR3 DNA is TGTGCCAGCTGTCCCGGGACAGGGGACACCAATGAGCAGTTCTTC.

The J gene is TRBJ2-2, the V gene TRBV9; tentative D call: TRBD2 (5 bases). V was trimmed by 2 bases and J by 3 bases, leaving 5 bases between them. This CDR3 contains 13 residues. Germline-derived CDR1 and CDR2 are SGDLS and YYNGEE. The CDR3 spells CASSVGDTGELFF. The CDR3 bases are TGTGCCAGCAGCGTCGGGGACACCGGGGAGCTGTTTTTT. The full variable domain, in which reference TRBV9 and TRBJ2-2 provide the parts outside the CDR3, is DSGVTQTPKHLITATGQRVTLRCSPRSGDLSVYWYQQSLDQGLQFLIQYYNGEERAKGNILERFSAQQFPDLHSELNLSSLELGDSALYFCASSVGDTGELFFGEGSRLTVL.

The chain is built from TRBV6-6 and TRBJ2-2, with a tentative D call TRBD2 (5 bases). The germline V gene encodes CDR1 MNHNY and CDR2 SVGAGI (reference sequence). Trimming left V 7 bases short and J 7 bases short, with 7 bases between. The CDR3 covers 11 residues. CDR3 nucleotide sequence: TGTGCCAGCAAGGGAGACGGGGAGCTGTTTTTT. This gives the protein CASKGDGELFF.

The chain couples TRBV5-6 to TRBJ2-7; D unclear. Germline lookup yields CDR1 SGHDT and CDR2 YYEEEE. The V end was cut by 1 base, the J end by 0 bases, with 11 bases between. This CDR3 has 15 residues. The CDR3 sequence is CASSLRWLSSYEQYF. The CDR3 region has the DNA TGTGCCAGCAGCTTGAGGTGGCTCAGCTCCTACGAGCAGTACTTC. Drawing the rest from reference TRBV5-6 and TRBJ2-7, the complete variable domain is DAGVTQSPTHLIKTRGQQVTLRCSPKSGHDTVSWYQQALGQGPQFIFQYYEEEERQRGNFPDRFSGHQFPNYSSELNVNALLLGDSALYLCASSLRWLSSYEQYFGPGTRLTVT.

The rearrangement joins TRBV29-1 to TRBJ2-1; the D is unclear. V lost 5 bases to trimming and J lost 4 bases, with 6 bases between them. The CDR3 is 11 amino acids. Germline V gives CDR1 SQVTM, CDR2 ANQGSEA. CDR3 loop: CSVTPYNEQFF. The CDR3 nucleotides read TGCAGCGTTACTCCTTACAATGAGCAGTTCTTC.

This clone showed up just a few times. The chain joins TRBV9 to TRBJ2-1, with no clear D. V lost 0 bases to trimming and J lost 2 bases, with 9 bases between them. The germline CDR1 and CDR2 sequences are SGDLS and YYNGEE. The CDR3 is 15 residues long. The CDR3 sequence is CASSVVPRAYNEQFF. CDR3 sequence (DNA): TGTGCCAGCAGCGTAGTACCCCGAGCCTACAATGAGCAGTTCTTC.

The DNA of the CDR3 is TGTGCCAGCAGAAAACTAGCGATCAACACAGATACGCAGTATTTT. It specifies CASRKLAINTDTQYF. V is TRBV2 and J is TRBJ2-3; 7 positions agree with TRBD2. The V segment lost 6 bases and the J segment 2 bases; nucleotides outside the gene matches: 8. Germline V gene data show CDR1 as SNHLY and CDR2 as FYNNEI. This CDR3 contains 15 residues.

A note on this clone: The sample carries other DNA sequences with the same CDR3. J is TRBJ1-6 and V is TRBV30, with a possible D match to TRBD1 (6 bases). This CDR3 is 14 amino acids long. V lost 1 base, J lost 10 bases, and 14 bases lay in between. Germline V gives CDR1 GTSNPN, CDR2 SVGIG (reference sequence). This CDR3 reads CAWSAVMGASPLHF. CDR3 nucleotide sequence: TGTGCCTGGAGTGCGGTCATGGGGGCGTCACCCCTCCACTTT.

In DNA form, the CDR3 reads TGTGCCAGCAGCTCCTTAAAACAGCAGTACTTC. Residues: CASSSLKQQYF. The chain recombines TRBV6-6 with TRBJ2-7; D call uncertain. The germline V gene encodes CDR1 MNHNY and CDR2 SVGAGI (reference sequence). V gave up 6 bases and J gave up 8 bases, with 11 bases separating them. The CDR3 sequence is 11 residues long.

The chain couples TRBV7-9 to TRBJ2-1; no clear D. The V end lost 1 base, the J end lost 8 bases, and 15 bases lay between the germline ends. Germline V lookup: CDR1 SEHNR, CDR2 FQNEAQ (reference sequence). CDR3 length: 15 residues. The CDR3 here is CASSLVAGLGHEQFF. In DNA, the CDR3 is TGTGCCAGCAGCTTAGTGGCAGGTCTCGGGCATGAGCAGTTCTTC.

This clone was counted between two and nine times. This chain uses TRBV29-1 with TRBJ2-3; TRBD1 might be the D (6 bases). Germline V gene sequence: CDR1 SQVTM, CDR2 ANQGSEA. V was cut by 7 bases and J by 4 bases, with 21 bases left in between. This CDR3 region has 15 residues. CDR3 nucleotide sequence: TGCAGCGGGAAGGGTGTAGGGGGAGTAGCAGATACGCAGTATTTT. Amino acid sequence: CSGKGVGGVADTQYF.

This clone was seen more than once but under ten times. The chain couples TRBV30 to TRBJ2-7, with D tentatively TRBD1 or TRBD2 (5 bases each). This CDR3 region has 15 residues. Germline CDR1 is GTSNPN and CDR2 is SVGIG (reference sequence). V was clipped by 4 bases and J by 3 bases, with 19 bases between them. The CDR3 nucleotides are TGTGCCTGGACCACACCCTGGAATGGGGGCTACGAGCAGTACTTC. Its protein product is CAWTTPWNGGYEQYF. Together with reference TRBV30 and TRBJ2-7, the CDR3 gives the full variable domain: SQTIHQWPATLVQPVGSPLSLECTVEGTSNPNLYWYRQAAGRGLQLLFYSVGIGQISSEVPQNLSASRPQDRQFILSSKKLLLSDSGFYLCAWTTPWNGGYEQYFGPGTRLTVT.

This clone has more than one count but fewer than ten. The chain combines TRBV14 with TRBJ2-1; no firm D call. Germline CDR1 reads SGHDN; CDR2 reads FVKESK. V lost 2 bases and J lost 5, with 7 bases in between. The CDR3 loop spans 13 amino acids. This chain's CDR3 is CASSQIQNNEQFF. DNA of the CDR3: TGTGCCAGCAGCCAAATCCAAAACAATGAGCAGTTCTTC.

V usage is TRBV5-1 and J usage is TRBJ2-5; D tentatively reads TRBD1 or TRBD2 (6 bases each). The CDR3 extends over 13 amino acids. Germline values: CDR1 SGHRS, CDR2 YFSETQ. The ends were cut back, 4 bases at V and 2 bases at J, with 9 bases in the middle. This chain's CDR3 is CASSRGTQETQYF. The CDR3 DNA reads TGCGCCAGCAGCAGGGGGACTCAAGAGACCCAGTACTTC.

The CDR3 DNA reads as TGCGCCAGCAGCTTGGTAACATCGAACACCGGGGAGCTGTTTTTT. Translation gives CASSLVTSNTGELFF. The V gene is TRBV5-1, the J gene TRBJ2-2; the D is unclear. V was cut by 0 bases and J by 0 bases, with 6 bases left in between. The CDR3 consists of 15 residues. Germline lookup yields CDR1 SGHRS and CDR2 YFSETQ.

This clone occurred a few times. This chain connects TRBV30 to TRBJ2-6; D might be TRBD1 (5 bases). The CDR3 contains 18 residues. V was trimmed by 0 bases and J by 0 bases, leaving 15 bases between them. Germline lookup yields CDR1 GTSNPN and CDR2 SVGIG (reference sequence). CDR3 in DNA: TGTGCCTGGAGTGTACCCGGGCAGGGCTACTCTGGGGCCAACGTCCTGACTTTC. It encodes CAWSVPGQGYSGANVLTF.

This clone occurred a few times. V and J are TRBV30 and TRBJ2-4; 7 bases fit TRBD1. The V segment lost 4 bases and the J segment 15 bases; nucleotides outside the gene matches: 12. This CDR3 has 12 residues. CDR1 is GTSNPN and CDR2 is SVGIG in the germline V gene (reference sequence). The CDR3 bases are TGTGCCTGGATCCCAAGAACAGGGGTAGCGTACTTC. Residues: CAWIPRTGVAYF.

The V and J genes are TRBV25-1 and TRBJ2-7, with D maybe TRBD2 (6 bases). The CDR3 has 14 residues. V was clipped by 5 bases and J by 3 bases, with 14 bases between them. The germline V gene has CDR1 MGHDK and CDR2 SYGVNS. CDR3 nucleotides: TGTGCCAGCAGTAGCGACTCCGGGGGCTACGAGCAGTACTTC. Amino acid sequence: CASSSDSGGYEQYF.

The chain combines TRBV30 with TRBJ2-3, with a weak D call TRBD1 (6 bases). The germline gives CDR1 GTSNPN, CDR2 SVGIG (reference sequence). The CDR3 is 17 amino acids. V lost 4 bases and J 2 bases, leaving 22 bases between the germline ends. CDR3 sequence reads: CAWKPLWTEYITDTQYF. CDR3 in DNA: TGTGCCTGGAAGCCACTTTGGACAGAATACATCACAGATACGCAGTATTTT.

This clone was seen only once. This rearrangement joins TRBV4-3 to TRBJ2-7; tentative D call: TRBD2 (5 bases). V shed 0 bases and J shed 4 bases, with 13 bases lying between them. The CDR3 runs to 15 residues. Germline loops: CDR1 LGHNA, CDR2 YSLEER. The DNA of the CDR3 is TGCGCCAGCAGCCAAGATACGGGCTCGGGATACGAGCAGTACTTC. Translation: CASSQDTGSGYEQYF.

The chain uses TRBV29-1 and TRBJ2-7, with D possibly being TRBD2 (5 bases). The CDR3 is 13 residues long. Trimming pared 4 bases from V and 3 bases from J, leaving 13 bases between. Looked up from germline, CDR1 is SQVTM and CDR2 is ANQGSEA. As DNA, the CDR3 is TGCAGCGTTGGAGGGAACTACCTCTACGAGCAGTACTTC. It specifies CSVGGNYLYEQYF.

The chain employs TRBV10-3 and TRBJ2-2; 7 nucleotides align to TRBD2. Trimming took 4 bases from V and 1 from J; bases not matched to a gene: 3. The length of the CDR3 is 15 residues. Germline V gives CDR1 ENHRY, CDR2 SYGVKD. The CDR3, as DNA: TGTGCCATCAGTGTGGTAGCGGGGAACACCGGGGAGCTGTTTTTT. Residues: CAISVVAGNTGELFF.

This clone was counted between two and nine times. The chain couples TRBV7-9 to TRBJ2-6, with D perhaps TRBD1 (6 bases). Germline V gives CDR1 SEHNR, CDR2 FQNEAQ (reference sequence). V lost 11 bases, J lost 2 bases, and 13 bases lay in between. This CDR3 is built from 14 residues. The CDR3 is CAGPRDTGANVLTF. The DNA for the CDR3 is TGTGCCGGACCAAGGGACACTGGGGCCAACGTCCTGACTTTC.

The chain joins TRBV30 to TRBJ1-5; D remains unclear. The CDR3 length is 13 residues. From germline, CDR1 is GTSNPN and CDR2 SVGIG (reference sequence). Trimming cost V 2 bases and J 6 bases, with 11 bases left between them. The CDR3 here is CAWSLNIGQPQHF. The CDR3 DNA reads TGTGCCTGGAGTCTCAATATAGGTCAGCCCCAGCATTTT.

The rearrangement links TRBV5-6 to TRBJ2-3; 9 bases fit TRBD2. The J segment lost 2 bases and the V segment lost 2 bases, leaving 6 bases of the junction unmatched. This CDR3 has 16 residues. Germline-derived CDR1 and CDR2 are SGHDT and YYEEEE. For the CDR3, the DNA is TGTGCCAGCAGCTTCAGACTAGCGGTGCTCACAGATACGCAGTATTTT. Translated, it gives CASSFRLAVLTDTQYF.

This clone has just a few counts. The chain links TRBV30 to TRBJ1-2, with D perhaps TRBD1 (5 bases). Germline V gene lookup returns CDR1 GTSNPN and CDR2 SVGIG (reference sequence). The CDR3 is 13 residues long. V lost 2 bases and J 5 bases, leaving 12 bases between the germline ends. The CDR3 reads CAWSKGTAYGYTF. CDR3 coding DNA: TGTGCCTGGAGTAAGGGGACGGCTTATGGCTACACCTTC.